The TCR beta chain described here comes from a study of cytomegalovirus exposure and HLA in healthy donors. Produced via immunoSEQ multiplex PCR; TCRdb's table is partial and in-frame only. The sample lists 150,000 to 200,000 clones, 75% to 90% occurring once. Of note for this clone: Its antigen is currently unknown.

CDR1 is KGHSH, CDR2 LQKENI, per germline. V lost 2 bases and J 5 bases, leaving 10 bases between the germline ends. The CDR3 covers 13 residues. Study-level results: A list of about 180 TCR beta chains associated with cytomegalovirus was given. One later analysis, an examination of the 120 validation repertoires, found that first-cohort TCR clusters tended to co-occur in them. With high specificity and sensitivity, the classifier reportedly diagnosed cytomegalovirus status.

The donors belonged to the approximately 120-subject validation cohort, separate from the roughly 710-subject first cohort. The sequenced material came from PBMCs. The origin of this receptor is a man aged 18-30 years in good health and CMV-seropositive. The rearrangement joins TRBV18 to TRBJ2-7; a weak D match, TRBD2 (6 bases). This chain's CDR3 is CASSPGGEDEQYF. The CDR3 DNA sequence: TGTGCCAGCTCACCAGGTGGGGAGGACGAGCAGTACTTC.